This T cell receptor beta chain was obtained from a study of response to subunit inactivated influenza vaccine. Findings and caveats of the study: Authors suggested seasonal influenza vaccinations each recruit few new T cells.

CDR3 length: 14 amino acids. V lost 6 bases, J lost 5 bases, and 5 bases stayed unmatched. The germline gives CDR1 MNHNS, CDR2 SASEGT. From the RT-PCR reads, TCRdb called clonotypes with MiXCR, one entry per CDR3 protein. The sample consists of hundreds of thousands of distinct CDR3 sequences, 15% to 19% of them appearing once. On this clonotype: Its target is not known.

This TCR was recovered from a man aged 45-65 years who received an inactivated influenza vaccine. The rearrangement uses TRBV6-1 and TRBJ1-4; TRBD1 matches 8 bases. The sequencing used PBMCs from blood, collected less than 13 days after vaccination. The CDR3: CASSRTGGNEKLFF. DNA of the CDR3: TGTGCCAGCAGCAGAACAGGGGGGAATGAAAAACTGTTTTTT.